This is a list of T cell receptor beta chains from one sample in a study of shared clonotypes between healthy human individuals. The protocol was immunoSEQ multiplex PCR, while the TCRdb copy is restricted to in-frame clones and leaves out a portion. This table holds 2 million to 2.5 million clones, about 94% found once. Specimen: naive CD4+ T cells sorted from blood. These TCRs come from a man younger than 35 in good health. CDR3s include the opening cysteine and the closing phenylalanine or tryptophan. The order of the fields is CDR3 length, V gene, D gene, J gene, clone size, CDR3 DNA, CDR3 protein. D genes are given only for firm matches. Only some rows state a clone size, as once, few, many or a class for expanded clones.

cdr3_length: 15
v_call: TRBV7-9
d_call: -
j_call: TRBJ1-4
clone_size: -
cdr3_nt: TGTGCCAGCAGCTTAGTAGCCGGGACGGATGAAAAACTGTTTTTT
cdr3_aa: CASSLVAGTDEKLFF

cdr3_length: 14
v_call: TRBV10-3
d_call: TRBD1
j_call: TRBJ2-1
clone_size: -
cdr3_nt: TGTGCCATCAGTGTTGGGACAGCTGGCGGTGAGCAGTTCTTC
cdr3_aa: CAISVGTAGGEQFF

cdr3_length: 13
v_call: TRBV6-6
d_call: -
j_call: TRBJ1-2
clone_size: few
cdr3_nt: TGTGCCAGCAGTTACTCTAGACAGGCTGGCTACACCTTC
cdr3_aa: CASSYSRQAGYTF

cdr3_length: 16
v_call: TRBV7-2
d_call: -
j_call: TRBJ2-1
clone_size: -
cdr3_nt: TGTGCCAGCAGCGCGTTGCGGGGCCGTTCTTACAATGAGCAGTTCTTC
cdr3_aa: CASSALRGRSYNEQFF

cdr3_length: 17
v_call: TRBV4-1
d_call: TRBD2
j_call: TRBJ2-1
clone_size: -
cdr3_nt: TGCGCCAGCAGCCAGCGGGGTGCGGGAGGGTGGAGGAATGAGCAGTTCTTC
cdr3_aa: CASSQRGAGGWRNEQFF

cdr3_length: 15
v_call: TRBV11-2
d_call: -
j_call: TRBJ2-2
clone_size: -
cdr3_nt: TGTGCCAGCAGCTTTTCCCGTACTCACACCGGGGAGCTGTTTTTT
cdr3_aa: CASSFSRTHTGELFF

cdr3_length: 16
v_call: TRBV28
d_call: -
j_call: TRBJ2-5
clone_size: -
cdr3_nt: TGTGCCAGCAGTCTTCGACAGTGGGACCTCCAAGAGACCCAGTACTTC
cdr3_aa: CASSLRQWDLQETQYF

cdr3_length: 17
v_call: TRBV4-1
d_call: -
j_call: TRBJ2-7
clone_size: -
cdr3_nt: TGCGCCAGCAGCCAAGGAATGCCCGTCGACACACAAAGCGAGCAGTACTTC
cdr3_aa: CASSQGMPVDTQSEQYF

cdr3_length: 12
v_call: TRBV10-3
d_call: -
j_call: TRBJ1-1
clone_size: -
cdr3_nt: TGTGCCATCAGTGAATCGGGACGGATGGATACCTTT
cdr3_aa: CAISESGRMDTF

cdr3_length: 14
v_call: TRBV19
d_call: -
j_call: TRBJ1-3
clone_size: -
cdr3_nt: TGTGCCAGTAGGAGCCAGGGGTCTGGAAACACCATATATTTT
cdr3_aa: CASRSQGSGNTIYF

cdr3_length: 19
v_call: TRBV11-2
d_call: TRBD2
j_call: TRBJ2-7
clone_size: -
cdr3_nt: TGTGCCAGCAGCTCAGAGGCTAGCGGGAGGGCCCTCAGTTCCTACGAGCAGTACTTC
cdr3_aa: CASSSEASGRALSSYEQYF

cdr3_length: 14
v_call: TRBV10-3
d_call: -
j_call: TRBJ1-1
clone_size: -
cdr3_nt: TGTGCCATCACCCACTCCGGGGTGAACACTGAAGCTTTCTTT
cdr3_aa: CAITHSGVNTEAFF

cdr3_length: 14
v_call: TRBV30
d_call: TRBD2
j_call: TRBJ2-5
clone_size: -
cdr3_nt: TGTGCCTGGGACAAAGCGGGAGGGTTGAAGACCCAGTACTTC
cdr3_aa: CAWDKAGGLKTQYF

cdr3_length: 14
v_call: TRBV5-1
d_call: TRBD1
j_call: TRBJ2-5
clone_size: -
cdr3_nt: TGCGCCAGCAGCCCGGACAGGGACCTCAAGACCCAGTACTTC
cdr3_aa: CASSPDRDLKTQYF

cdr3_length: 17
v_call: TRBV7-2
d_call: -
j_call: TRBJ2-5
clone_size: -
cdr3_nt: TGTGCCAGCAGCTTAATGCGTGCTGGCTTACACACGGAGACCCAGTACTTC
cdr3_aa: CASSLMRAGLHTETQYF

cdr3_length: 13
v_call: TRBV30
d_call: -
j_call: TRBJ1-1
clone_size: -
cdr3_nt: TGTGCCTGGGGCCGGCTCCAGAACACTGAAGCTTTCTTT
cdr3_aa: CAWGRLQNTEAFF

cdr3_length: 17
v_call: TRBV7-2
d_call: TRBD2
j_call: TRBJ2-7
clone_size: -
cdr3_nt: TGTGCCAGCAGCGAACGCCTAGCGGGAGGGCCGGGTGACGAGCAGTACTTC
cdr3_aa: CASSERLAGGPGDEQYF

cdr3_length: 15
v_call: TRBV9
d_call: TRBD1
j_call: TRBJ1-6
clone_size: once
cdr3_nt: TGTGCCAGCAGCGTAGTGGGACAGGGTAATTCACCCCTCCACTTT
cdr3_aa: CASSVVGQGNSPLHF

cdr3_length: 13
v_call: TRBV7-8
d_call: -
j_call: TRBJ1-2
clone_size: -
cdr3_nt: TGTGCCAGCAGCTTAGATGCTTTCTATGGCTACACCTTC
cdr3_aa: CASSLDAFYGYTF

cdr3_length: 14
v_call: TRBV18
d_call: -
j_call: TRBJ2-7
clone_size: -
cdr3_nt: TGTGCCAGCTCACAGGGACGCCTCTCCTACGAGCAGTACTTC
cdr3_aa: CASSQGRLSYEQYF

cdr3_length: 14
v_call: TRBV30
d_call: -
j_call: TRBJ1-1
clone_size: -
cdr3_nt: TGTGCCTGGAGTGTATGGGGAAGCGGGACTGAAGCTTTCTTT
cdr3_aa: CAWSVWGSGTEAFF

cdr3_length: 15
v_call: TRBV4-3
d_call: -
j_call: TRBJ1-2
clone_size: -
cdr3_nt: TGCGCCAGCAGCCAAGATGGGTCATGGGGGTTTGGCTACACCTTC
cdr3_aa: CASSQDGSWGFGYTF

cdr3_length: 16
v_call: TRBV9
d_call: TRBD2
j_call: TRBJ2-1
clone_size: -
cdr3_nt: TGTGCCAGCAGCACTGGGACTAGCGGATCCTACAATGAGCAGTTCTTC
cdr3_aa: CASSTGTSGSYNEQFF

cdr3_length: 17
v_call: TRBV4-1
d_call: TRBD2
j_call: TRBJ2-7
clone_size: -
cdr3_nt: TGCGCCAGCAGCCGGAGCGGGGGACTTGCCTTCTCCTACGAGCAGTACTTC
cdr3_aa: CASSRSGGLAFSYEQYF